Below are 23 T cell receptor beta chains sequenced from a single sample in a study of blood T cell repertoires in COVID-19. Profiled with immunoSEQ multiplex PCR; TCRdb holds only in-frame clones, not every one. The sample has about 160,000 clones; approximately 84% are singletons. The sequenced material came from peripheral blood. The receptors come from a woman older than 75 with acute or convalescent COVID-19.

The chain employs TRBV7-2 and TRBJ2-1, with a weak D call TRBD2 (6 bases). The CDR3 covers 15 residues. The germline V gene encodes CDR1 SGHTA and CDR2 FQGNSA. Trimming pared 2 bases from V and 0 bases from J, leaving 8 bases between. The CDR3 nucleotides read TGTGCCAGCAGCTTACGGCGGGGCTCCTACAATGAGCAGTTCTTC. Residues: CASSLRRGSYNEQFF.

The V call is TRBV18, the J call TRBJ1-5, with 8 bases identical to TRBD1. Germline lookup yields CDR1 KGHSH and CDR2 LQKENI. The V and J ends lost 4 bases and 3 bases, in that order; junction bases with no gene match: 8. The CDR3 length is 16 residues. The CDR3 protein is CASSLDRAVTNQPQHF. The CDR3 nucleotides are TGTGCCAGCTCACTGGACAGGGCTGTTACCAATCAGCCCCAGCATTTT.

The chain recombines TRBV28 with TRBJ1-2; the D gene is possibly TRBD1 (5 bases). The germline gives CDR1 MDHEN, CDR2 SYDVKM. CDR3 length: 12 residues. V shed 7 bases and J shed 8 bases, with 14 bases lying between them. In nucleotides, the CDR3 is TGTGCCAGCACCACCGGGACTGCCGGCTACACCTTC. Residues: CASTTGTAGYTF.

The chain recombines TRBV6-5 with TRBJ2-5; a possible D gene is TRBD1 (5 bases). The V end lost 6 bases, the J end lost 0 bases, and 14 bases lay between the germline ends. Germline V lookup: CDR1 MNHEY, CDR2 SVGAGI. This CDR3 has 15 amino acids. CDR3 in amino acids: CASSQDSYNQETQYF. Here the CDR3 DNA reads TGTGCCAGCAGCCAAGACAGCTACAACCAAGAGACCCAGTACTTC.

The rearrangement joins TRBV7-9 to TRBJ2-1; 7 bases align to TRBD2. Germline V CDR1 and CDR2: SEHNR, FQNEAQ (reference sequence). V was pared by 4 bases and J by 7 bases, with 10 bases of the junction left unmatched. CDR3 length: 15 residues. The CDR3 region is CASSSSGWGGNEQFF. DNA for the CDR3: TGTGCCAGCAGCTCTAGCGGATGGGGTGGGAATGAGCAGTTCTTC. Full variable domain (rest looked up from reference TRBV7-9 and TRBJ2-1): DTGVSQNPRHKITKRGQNVTFRCDPISEHNRLYWYRQTLGQGPEFLTYFQNEAQLEKSRLLSDRFSAERPKGSFSTLEIQRTEQGDSAMYLCASSSSGWGGNEQFFGPGTRLTVL.

The V gene is TRBV5-1, the J gene TRBJ1-4; 8 bases align to TRBD1. Germline values: CDR1 SGHRS, CDR2 YFSETQ. J lost 7 bases, V lost 4 bases, and 9 bases had no gene match. The CDR3 totals 15 residues. The CDR3 spells CASSVSGGSGEKLFF. The CDR3 DNA reads as TGCGCCAGCAGCGTATCAGGGGGCTCTGGTGAAAAACTGTTTTTT.

This clone was seen once. V and J are TRBV18 and TRBJ1-6; D is undetermined. The CDR3 contains 15 residues. Trimming pared 1 base from V and 5 bases from J, leaving 9 bases between. Germline lookup yields CDR1 KGHSH and CDR2 LQKENI. The DNA of the CDR3 is TGTGCCAGCTCACCACAGCGGCAGGATAATTCACCCCTCCACTTT. Its translation is CASSPQRQDNSPLHF.

The rearrangement links TRBV19 to TRBJ2-1, with 10 bases matching TRBD2. The germline V gene encodes CDR1 LNHDA and CDR2 SQIVND (reference sequence). The CDR3 extends over 17 amino acids. J lost 4 bases, V lost 1 base, and 7 bases had no gene match. The chain's CDR3 is CASSIVASGSVYNEQFF. As DNA, the CDR3 is TGTGCCAGTAGTATAGTGGCTAGCGGGAGTGTTTACAATGAGCAGTTCTTC. The variable domain in full, with the rest retrieved from reference TRBV19 and TRBJ2-1, is DGGITQSPKYLFRKEGQNVTLSCEQNLNHDAMYWYRQDPGQGLRLIYYSQIVNDFQKGDIAEGYSVSREKKESFPLTVTSAQKNPTAFYLCASSIVASGSVYNEQFFGPGTRLTVL.

The chain is built from TRBV5-6 and TRBJ1-2, with D unresolved. CDR1 is SGHDT and CDR2 is YYEEEE in the germline V gene. Trimming stripped 2 bases from V and 8 bases from J, with 13 bases between. The CDR3 runs 13 residues. The CDR3 sequence is CASSLLGGGGYTF. The CDR3, as DNA: TGTGCCAGCAGCTTACTCGGAGGCGGGGGCTACACCTTC.

V is TRBV9 and J is TRBJ2-4; perhaps TRBD1 as D (6 bases). CDR3 size: 16 residues. Between the trimmed V and J ends, which lost 2 bases and 6 bases, there was a span of 18 bases. The V gene's germline CDR1 is SGDLS and CDR2 YYNGEE. Written as DNA, the CDR3 is TGTGCCAGCAGCGTCGACACCCAGGGGCCTAGAAACATTCAGTACTTC. As protein: CASSVDTQGPRNIQYF.

This sequence joins TRBV28 and TRBJ1-3; no firm D call. The CDR3 runs 17 residues. From germline, CDR1 is MDHEN and CDR2 SYDVKM. V was cut by 5 bases and J by 2 bases, with 19 bases left in between. The CDR3 here is CASSLGGEGVPGNTIYF. Here the CDR3 DNA reads TGTGCCAGCAGTCTCGGCGGGGAGGGAGTCCCTGGAAACACCATATATTTT.

The chain has TRBV7-9 and TRBJ1-2; 9 bases are a match to TRBD1. There are 16 residues in the CDR3. J lost 1 base, V lost 1 base, and 4 bases had no gene match. Germline CDR1 is SEHNR and CDR2 is FQNEAQ (reference sequence). The chain's CDR3 is CASSLGTGAFNYGYTF. The CDR3 DNA follows: TGTGCCAGCAGCTTAGGGACAGGGGCCTTTAACTATGGCTACACCTTC.

V and J are TRBV4-1 and TRBJ2-7; 7 bases are a match to TRBD2. The CDR3 has 14 amino acids. Germline values: CDR1 MGHRA, CDR2 YSYEKL. Trimming at V came to 0 bases and at J to 2 bases, leaving 1 base not matched to a gene. The CDR3 DNA sequence: TGCGCCAGCAGCCAAGAAGCGGGACCCTACGAGCAGTACTTC. It specifies CASSQEAGPYEQYF.

The V call is TRBV28, the J call TRBJ2-7; 12 bases are a match to TRBD2. With 6 bases clipped from V and 6 bases from J, the junction kept 12 bases outside the gene matches. Germline V gene sequence: CDR1 MDHEN, CDR2 SYDVKM. The CDR3 has 16 amino acids. CDR3 bases: TGTGCCAGCAGACAGAGGACTAGCGGGGACGCCTCCGAGCAGTACTTC. It specifies CASRQRTSGDASEQYF.

J is TRBJ1-1 and V is TRBV5-1; perhaps TRBD1 as D (5 bases). There are 14 residues in the CDR3. Per the germline V gene, CDR1 is SGHRS and CDR2 is YFSETQ. V was shortened by 4 bases and J by 4 bases, with 14 bases between the two germline ends. Written as DNA, the CDR3 is TGCGCCAGCAGCCTACAGGATTCGACCACTGAAGCTTTCTTT. Amino acids: CASSLQDSTTEAFF.

The chain couples TRBV7-2 to TRBJ2-7; the D is unclear. From germline, CDR1 is SGHTA and CDR2 FQGNSA. The CDR3 loop spans 14 amino acids. With 6 bases removed from V and 2 bases from J, the gap between germline ends came to 14 bases. The CDR3 protein is CASSTPGRTYEQYF. The CDR3 coding sequence is TGTGCCAGCAGTACGCCTGGCAGAACCTACGAGCAGTACTTC.

The chain uses TRBV10-3 and TRBJ1-1; the D gene is possibly TRBD1 (5 bases). The CDR3 loop spans 15 amino acids. V was clipped by 6 bases and J by 2 bases, with 16 bases between them. Germline V gives CDR1 ENHRY, CDR2 SYGVKD. DNA of the CDR3: TGTGCCATCAGCCACCTTTCGGGGGACAACACTGAAGCTTTCTTT. It specifies CAISHLSGDNTEAFF.

The rearrangement links TRBV5-4 to TRBJ2-1; unclear D gene. The germline CDR1 and CDR2 sequences are SGHNT and YYREEE (reference sequence). The V and J ends lost 0 bases and 0 bases respectively, with 7 bases between them. The CDR3 is made up of 15 amino acids. CDR3 region: CASSLEMSSYNEQFF. The CDR3 nucleotides are TGTGCCAGCAGCTTGGAGATGAGCTCCTACAATGAGCAGTTCTTC.

This rearrangement joins TRBV6-2 or TRBV6-3 to TRBJ2-1, with 10 bases that match TRBD1. Trimming cost V 0 bases and J 4 bases; bases outside gene matches: 3. CDR3 size: 16 residues. Germline lookup yields CDR1 MNHEY and CDR2 SVGEGT. For the CDR3, the DNA is TGTGCCAGCAGTTACTCCGGGACAGGGGTTTACAATGAGCAGTTCTTC. It encodes CASSYSGTGVYNEQFF.

The rearrangement links TRBV5-4 to TRBJ2-1, with D hard to call. With 3 bases removed from V and 0 bases from J, the gap between germline ends came to 13 bases. The CDR3 is made up of 16 amino acids. Germline loops: CDR1 SGHNT, CDR2 YYREEE (reference sequence). The CDR3 loop is CASSSPGWSSYNEQFF. CDR3 DNA: TGTGCCAGCAGCTCGCCCGGGTGGAGCTCCTACAATGAGCAGTTCTTC.

This rearrangement joins TRBV6-2 or TRBV6-3 to TRBJ2-7; 7 nucleotides agree with TRBD2. V trimming: 2 bases; J trimming: 9 bases; junction bases outside the gene matches: 1. The CDR3 is 11 residues long. CDR1 and CDR2 (germline): MNHEY, SVGEGT. Here the CDR3 reads CASSYPSGQYF. The CDR3, as DNA: TGTGCCAGCAGTTACCCTAGCGGGCAGTACTTC.

This rearrangement joins TRBV6-5 to TRBJ2-3; D ambiguous. CDR1 MNHEY and CDR2 SVGAGI come from the germline V gene. Trimming pared 0 bases from V and 2 bases from J, leaving 9 bases between. The CDR3 sequence is 15 residues long. The DNA for the CDR3 is TGTGCCAGCAGTTACTCTCTCCCTCCCACAGATACGCAGTATTTT. It yields the protein CASSYSLPPTDTQYF.

The chain couples TRBV5-1 to TRBJ2-5, with TRBD2 matching 12 bases. V lost 4 bases, J lost 3 bases, and 4 bases stayed unmatched. CDR3 length equals 15 residues. Germline V lookup: CDR1 SGHRS, CDR2 YFSETQ. CDR3 DNA sequence: TGCGCCAGCAGCCGACTAGCGGGAGTGGAAGAGACCCAGTACTTC. Protein sequence: CASSRLAGVEETQYF.